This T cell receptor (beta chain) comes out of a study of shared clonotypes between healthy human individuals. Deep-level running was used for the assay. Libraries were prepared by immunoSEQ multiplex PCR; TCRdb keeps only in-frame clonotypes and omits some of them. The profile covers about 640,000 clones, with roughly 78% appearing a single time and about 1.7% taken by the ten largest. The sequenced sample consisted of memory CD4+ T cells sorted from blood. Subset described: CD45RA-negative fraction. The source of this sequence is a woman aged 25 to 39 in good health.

The CDR3 DNA sequence: TGTGCCAGCAGCCAACCACAAGGAACGGGTTCCTCCTACGAGCAGTACTTC. Residues: CASSQPQGTGSSYEQYF. This sequence joins TRBV14 and TRBJ2-7, with D uncertain. The germline V and J ends were trimmed by 2 bases and 0 bases, with 17 bases remaining between them. From germline, CDR1 is SGHDN and CDR2 FVKESK. This CDR3 has 17 residues.